The clone carrying this TCR beta chain appeared once. The source of the sample is a study of blood T cell repertoires in COVID-19. Across the study: Italy, Spain and the United States were the sources of the convalescent and acute COVID-19 samples.

Generated by immunoSEQ multiplex PCR, the TCRdb table keeps only in-frame clones and is missing some. This table holds tens of thousands of clones, under 95% found once. This CDR3 spans 13 amino acids. Trimming pared 3 bases from V and 0 bases from J, leaving 5 bases between. Input material: peripheral blood. The origin of this receptor is a man in his 70s with active or convalescent COVID-19. The chain employs TRBV12-3 or TRBV12-4 and TRBJ1-2; D gene unclear. The CDR3 DNA reads as TGTGCCAGCAGTTTCTCAGCTAACTATGGCTACACCTTC. Amino acids: CASSFSANYGYTF.